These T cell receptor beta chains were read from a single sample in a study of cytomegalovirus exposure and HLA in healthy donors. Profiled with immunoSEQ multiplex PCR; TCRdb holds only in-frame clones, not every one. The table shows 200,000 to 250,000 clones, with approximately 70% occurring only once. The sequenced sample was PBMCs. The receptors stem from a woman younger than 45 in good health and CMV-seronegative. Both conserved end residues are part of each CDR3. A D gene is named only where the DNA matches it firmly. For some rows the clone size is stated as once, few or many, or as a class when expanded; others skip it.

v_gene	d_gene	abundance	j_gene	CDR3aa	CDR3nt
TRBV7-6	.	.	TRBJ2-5	CASSNSRVAEETQYF	TGTGCCAGCAGCAACTCCAGGGTGGCTGAAGAGACCCAGTACTTC
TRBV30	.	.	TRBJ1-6	CAWSVHPRTGEGVGDSPLHF	TGTGCCTGGAGTGTACATCCCCGAACCGGCGAGGGGGTTGGAGATTCACCCCTCCACTTT
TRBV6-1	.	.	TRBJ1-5	CASSHRDTNQPQHF	TGTGCCAGCAGTCACCGGGACACCAATCAGCCCCAGCATTTT
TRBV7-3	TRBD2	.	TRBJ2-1	CAISLAPGTSGRGNEQFF	TGTGCCATCAGCTTAGCGCCCGGGACTAGCGGGAGGGGCAATGAGCAGTTCTTC
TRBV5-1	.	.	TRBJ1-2	CASSSSNFDSTSNYGYTF	TGCGCCAGCAGCTCCTCTAACTTTGACAGCACGTCTAACTATGGCTACACCTTC
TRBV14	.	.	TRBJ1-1	CASSQLRTEAFF	TGTGCCAGCAGCCAACTAAGGACAGAAGCTTTCTTT
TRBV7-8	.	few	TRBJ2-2	CASSFVSSGGELFF	TGTGCCAGCAGCTTCGTGTCCTCGGGCGGGGAGCTGTTTTTT
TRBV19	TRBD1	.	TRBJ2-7	CASRRQGNYEQYF	TGTGCCAGTAGAAGACAGGGTAACTACGAGCAGTACTTC
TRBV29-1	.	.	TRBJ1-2	CSSEGTYGYTF	TGCAGCTCTGAGGGAACCTATGGCTACACCTTC
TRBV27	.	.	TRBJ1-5	CASSLFPNSNQPQHF	TGTGCCAGCAGTTTATTCCCCAATAGCAATCAGCCCCAGCATTTT
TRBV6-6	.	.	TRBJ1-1	CASSYSTGGTTEAFF	TGTGCCAGCAGTTACTCGACGGGGGGTACCACTGAAGCTTTCTTT
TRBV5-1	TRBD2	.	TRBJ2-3	CASSFGTSSDTQYF	TGCGCCAGCAGCTTTGGGACTAGCTCAGATACGCAGTATTTT
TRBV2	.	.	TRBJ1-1	CASSEIRGPGTEAFF	TGTGCCAGCAGTGAAATACGAGGGCCGGGGACTGAAGCTTTCTTT
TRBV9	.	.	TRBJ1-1	CASSVGEGDTEAFF	TGTGCCAGCAGCGTAGGTGAGGGGGACACTGAAGCTTTCTTT
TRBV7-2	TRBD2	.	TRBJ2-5	CASSLAPGLGKYF	TGTGCCAGCAGCTTAGCACCGGGACTAGGGAAGTACTTC
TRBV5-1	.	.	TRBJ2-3	CASSLGRAADTQYF	TGCGCCAGCAGCTTGGGTAGAGCCGCAGATACGCAGTATTTT
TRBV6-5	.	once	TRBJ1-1	CASRLSQGTNTEAFF	TGTGCCAGCAGACTATCACAGGGCACGAACACTGAAGCTTTCTTT
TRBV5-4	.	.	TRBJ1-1	CASSSPTGNTEAFF	TGTGCCAGCAGCTCTCCGACGGGGAACACTGAAGCTTTCTTT
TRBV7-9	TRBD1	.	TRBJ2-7	CASSAPGTGLYEQYF	TGTGCCAGCAGCGCCCCCGGGACAGGGTTATACGAGCAGTACTTC
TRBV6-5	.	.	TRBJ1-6	CASSRGEDNSPLHF	TGTGCCAGCAGCCGGGGTGAGGATAATTCACCCCTCCACTTT
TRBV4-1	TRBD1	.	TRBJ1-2	CASSQETGAYTF	TGCGCCAGCAGCCAAGAGACAGGGGCCTACACCTTC
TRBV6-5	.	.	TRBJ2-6	CASSGGGAGRVLTF	TGTGCCAGCAGTGGCGGTGGGGCAGGCCGGGTCCTGACTTTC
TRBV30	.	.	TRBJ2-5	CAWSSTGSGETQYF	TGTGCCTGGAGTTCCACAGGGTCAGGAGAGACCCAGTACTTC
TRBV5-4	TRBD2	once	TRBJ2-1	CASSLQGMWGGSYNEQFF	TGTGCCAGCAGCTTACAAGGGATGTGGGGGGGGTCCTACAATGAGCAGTTCTTC
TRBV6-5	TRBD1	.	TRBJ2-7	CASSYSPTGDHFKQYF	TGTGCCAGCAGTTACTCCCCTACAGGGGACCATTTCAAGCAGTACTTC
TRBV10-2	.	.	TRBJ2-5	CASSTGLWGETQYF	TGCGCCAGCAGTACGGGACTCTGGGGGGAGACCCAGTACTTC
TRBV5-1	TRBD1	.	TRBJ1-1	CASSLAPGGTEAFF	TGCGCCAGCAGCTTGGCTCCAGGGGGCACTGAAGCTTTCTTT
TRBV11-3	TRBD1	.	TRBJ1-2	CASSLGQGAYGYTF	TGTGCCAGCAGCTTGGGACAGGGGGCATATGGCTACACCTTC
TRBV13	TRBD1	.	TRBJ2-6	CASSLRGQTIGGANVLTF	TGTGCCAGCAGCCTGAGGGGACAGACTATCGGTGGGGCCAACGTCCTGACTTTC
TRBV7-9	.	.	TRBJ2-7	CSSRLDNYEQYF	TGTTCCAGCAGATTAGACAACTACGAGCAGTACTTC
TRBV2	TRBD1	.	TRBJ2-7	CASTLQGAYEQYF	TGTGCCAGCACCCTCCAGGGGGCCTACGAGCAGTACTTC
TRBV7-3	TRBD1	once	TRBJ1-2	CASSPGQGNIYGYTF	TGTGCCAGCAGCCCGGGACAGGGGAATATCTATGGCTACACCTTC
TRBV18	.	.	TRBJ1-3	CASSRVRGDGNTIYF	TGTGCCAGCTCTCGGGTCCGGGGAGACGGAAACACCATATATTTT
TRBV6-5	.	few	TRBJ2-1	CASSYSTQTNNEQFF	TGTGCCAGCAGTTACTCGACTCAGACCAACAATGAGCAGTTCTTC
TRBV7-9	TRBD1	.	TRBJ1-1	CSSSLGTGGIGNTEAFF	TGTTCCAGCAGCTTAGGGACAGGGGGAATAGGGAACACTGAAGCTTTCTTT
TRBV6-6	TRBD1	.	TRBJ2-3	CASSLDRGYTDTQYF	TGTGCCAGCAGTCTGGACAGGGGGTACACAGATACGCAGTATTTT